This entry lists 18 T cell receptor beta chains sequenced from one sample in a study of long-term antiretroviral therapy in people with HIV. Version v3.0 of the immunoSEQ assay was performed at survey level. Sequencing used immunoSEQ multiplex PCR; TCRdb keeps in-frame clones, though not all of them. The sample holds more than 15,000 clones, just under 80% seen once. The sample here was unsorted PBMCs, taken about 3.1 years after starting antiretroviral therapy. Every receptor here comes from a woman aged 40 to 50 with HIV.

Only a few counts were recorded for this clone. V and J are TRBV6-5 and TRBJ1-2; D unresolved. The V gene lost 0 bases and the J gene lost 0 bases, with 8 bases spanning the gap. This CDR3 spans 15 amino acids. Germline CDR1 MNHEY, CDR2 SVGAGI. CDR3 protein: CASSYSREANYGYTF. CDR3 nucleotide sequence: TGTGCCAGCAGTTACTCCCGGGAAGCTAACTATGGCTACACCTTC.

V gene TRBV5-1 combines with J gene TRBJ1-6; weak D call: TRBD1 (6 bases). Trimming pared 4 bases from V and 9 bases from J, leaving 17 bases between. The CDR3 consists of 15 residues. Germline CDR1 reads SGHRS; CDR2 reads YFSETQ. The CDR3 nucleotides read TGCGCCAGCAGCCCCAGGGAGGGGGTAACTTCACCCCTCCACTTT. It translates to CASSPREGVTSPLHF.

The rearrangement joins TRBV2 to TRBJ2-7, with D possibly being TRBD1 (6 bases). V gave up 8 bases and J gave up 1 base, with 12 bases separating them. Looked up from germline, CDR1 is SNHLY and CDR2 is FYNNEI. This CDR3 has 13 residues. CDR3 nucleotides: TGTGCCAGCTACCGGGACATTTCCTACGAGCAGTACTTC. Amino acids: CASYRDISYEQYF.

The chain uses TRBV5-4 and TRBJ1-4; TRBD1 matches at 9 bases. The CDR3 runs to 15 residues. Unmatched junction bases numbered 7, after V lost 3 bases and J lost 7 bases. Germline CDR1 and CDR2: SGHNT and YYREEE (reference sequence). The CDR3 loop is CASSYRDRATEKLFF. CDR3 in DNA: TGTGCCAGCAGCTACCGGGACAGGGCGACTGAAAAACTGTTTTTT.

J is TRBJ2-1 and V is TRBV4-3; 14 bases align to TRBD2. Germline CDR1 LGHNA, CDR2 YSLEER. The trim removed 1 base at V and 4 bases at J, leaving 0 bases unmatched. The CDR3 is made up of 16 amino acids. DNA for the CDR3: TGCGCCAGCAGCCAAGGACTAGCGGGGGGGTACAATGAGCAGTTCTTC. It translates to CASSQGLAGGYNEQFF.

J is TRBJ2-2 and V is TRBV19; perhaps TRBD1 as D (6 bases). CDR1 LNHDA and CDR2 SQIVND come from the germline V gene (reference sequence). The CDR3 runs to 13 residues. Trimming removed 7 bases at V and 7 bases at J, with 13 bases between. This CDR3 is CASTTGYHGELFF. The CDR3 nucleotides read TGTGCCAGTACTACAGGGTACCACGGGGAGCTGTTTTTT.

The rearrangement joins TRBV7-2 to TRBJ2-3, with D possibly being TRBD1 (5 bases). V lost 1 base and J 1 base, leaving 18 bases between the germline ends. The length of the CDR3 is 18 residues. Germline V gives CDR1 SGHTA, CDR2 FQGNSA. CDR3 nucleotides: TGTGCCAGCAGCTTAGTAGGGGCCCCTCGTCGACGCACAGATACGCAGTATTTT. Amino acid sequence: CASSLVGAPRRRTDTQYF.

CDR3 coding DNA: TGTGCCAGCTCACGCGAGTCTGGGACAGGGCTCACTCGGGGCTACACCTTC. It is translated as CASSRESGTGLTRGYTF. This chain joins TRBV18 and TRBJ1-2; 9 nucleotides agree with TRBD1. Germline loops: CDR1 KGHSH, CDR2 LQKENI. After removal of 4 bases from V and 8 bases from J, the junction contained 17 bases not matched to a gene. The CDR3 contains 17 residues. The variable domain in full, with the rest retrieved from reference TRBV18 and TRBJ1-2, is NAGVMQNPRHLVRRRGQEARLRCSPMKGHSHVYWYRQLPEEGLKFMVYLQKENIIDESGMPKERFSAEFPKEGPSILRIQQVVRGDSAAYFCASSRESGTGLTRGYTFGSGTRLTVV.

This clone was counted a single time. The rearrangement joins TRBV7-9 to TRBJ2-7; 10 nucleotides agree with TRBD1. CDR3 length: 14 residues. V was clipped by 5 bases and J by 5 bases; unmatched bases: 6. Germline values: CDR1 SEHNR, CDR2 FQNEAQ (reference sequence). CDR3 region: CASSTGQGIHEQYF. The CDR3 region has the DNA TGTGCCAGCAGCACGGGACAGGGGATCCACGAGCAGTACTTC.

This chain uses TRBV14 with TRBJ1-6, with D perhaps matching TRBD1 (5 bases). The CDR3 loop spans 17 amino acids. Looked up from germline, CDR1 is SGHDN and CDR2 is FVKESK. The V and J ends lost 1 base and 9 bases respectively, with 19 bases between them. The CDR3 DNA is TGTGCCAGCAGCCAAGTGGTGGACACGACTAGGGGTTCACCCCTCCACTTT. Translated: CASSQVVDTTRGSPLHF.

The chain links TRBV7-2 to TRBJ1-1; a possible D gene is TRBD1 (6 bases). CDR3 length: 14 residues. Deletions cut 5 bases from V and 5 bases from J, with 15 bases between. Germline V gene lookup returns CDR1 SGHTA and CDR2 FQGNSA. DNA for the CDR3: TGTGCCAGCAGCCCCACAGGGCGGTGGACTGAAGCTTTCTTT. Translated, it gives CASSPTGRWTEAFF.

This chain joins TRBV5-5 and TRBJ2-3, with D tentatively TRBD1 (6 bases). Germline V gene sequence: CDR1 SGHKS, CDR2 YYEKEE (reference sequence). CDR3 length: 15 amino acids. Trimming left V 4 bases short and J 2 bases short, with 14 bases between. CDR3 DNA: TGTGCCAGCAGCCCCGGACAGTTAAACACAGATACGCAGTATTTT. Protein product: CASSPGQLNTDTQYF.

This rearrangement joins TRBV10-3 to TRBJ2-1; a possible D gene is TRBD2 (5 bases). V gave up 7 bases and J gave up 8 bases, with 15 bases separating them. This CDR3 has 13 amino acids. Germline CDR1 ENHRY, CDR2 SYGVKD. CDR3 region: CAIKEEDSDEQFF. CDR3 DNA: TGTGCCATCAAGGAGGAGGACTCAGATGAGCAGTTCTTC.

This chain uses TRBV5-4 with TRBJ1-4; 10 bases are shared with TRBD1. CDR3 length: 16 residues. V was clipped by 0 bases and J by 6 bases; unmatched bases: 5. Per germline, CDR1 SGHNT and CDR2 YYREEE (reference sequence). The CDR3 sequence: CASSLGTGTGDEKLFF. CDR3 coding DNA: TGTGCCAGCAGCTTGGGTACCGGGACAGGGGATGAAAAACTGTTTTTT.

This rearrangement joins TRBV6-5 to TRBJ1-2; D unclear. This CDR3 is 12 amino acids long. Trimming pared 6 bases from V and 8 bases from J, leaving 13 bases between. Germline CDR1 and CDR2: MNHEY and SVGAGI. CDR3: CASRSVGYGYTF. DNA for the CDR3: TGTGCCAGCAGGTCCGTAGGATACGGCTACACCTTC.

Here the CDR3 DNA reads TGCGCCAGCAGCTTGTCTGGGGGAGTGGACACCGGGGAGCTGTTTTTT. Amino acids: CASSLSGGVDTGELFF. The rearrangement links TRBV5-1 to TRBJ2-2; perhaps D is TRBD1 or TRBD2 (5 bases each). The CDR3 covers 16 residues. The V gene's germline CDR1 is SGHRS and CDR2 YFSETQ. V was pared by 1 base and J by 3 bases, with 13 bases between.

The chain recombines TRBV7-9 with TRBJ1-2; the D is unclear. The V and J ends lost 5 bases and 4 bases respectively, with 14 bases between them. The V gene's germline CDR1 is SEHNR and CDR2 FQNEAQ (reference sequence). The CDR3 has 14 amino acids. CDR3 protein: CASSLWGDSYGYTF. The CDR3 DNA sequence: TGTGCCAGCAGCCTGTGGGGAGATAGCTATGGCTACACCTTC.

This clone is a singleton in its sample. The chain couples TRBV27 to TRBJ1-2; D call uncertain. Germline assignment: CDR1 MNHEY and CDR2 SMNVEV (reference sequence). This CDR3 has 15 amino acids. V lost 2 bases, J lost 8 bases, and 18 bases lay in between. The CDR3 sequence is CASSLRAQPVPGYTF. In DNA form, the CDR3 reads TGTGCCAGCAGTTTAAGAGCACAACCAGTGCCAGGCTACACCTTC.